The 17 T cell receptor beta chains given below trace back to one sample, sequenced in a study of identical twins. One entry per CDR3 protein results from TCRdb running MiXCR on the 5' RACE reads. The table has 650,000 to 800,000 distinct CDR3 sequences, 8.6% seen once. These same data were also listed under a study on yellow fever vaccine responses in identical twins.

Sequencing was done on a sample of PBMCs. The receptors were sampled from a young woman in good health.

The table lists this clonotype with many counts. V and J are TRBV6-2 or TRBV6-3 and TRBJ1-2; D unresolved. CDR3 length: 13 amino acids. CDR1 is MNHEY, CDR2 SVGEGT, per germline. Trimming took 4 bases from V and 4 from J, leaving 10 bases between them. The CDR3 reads CASSFRQIYGYTF. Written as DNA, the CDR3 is TGTGCCAGCAGTTTCCGGCAAATCTATGGCTACACCTTC.

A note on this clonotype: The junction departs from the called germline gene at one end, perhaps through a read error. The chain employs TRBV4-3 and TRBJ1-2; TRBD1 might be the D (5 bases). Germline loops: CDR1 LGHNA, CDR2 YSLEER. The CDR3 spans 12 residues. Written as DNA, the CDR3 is TGCGCCAGCAGCCAAGGGTCAGGGCCCCCGGGATTC. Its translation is CASSQGSGPPGF.

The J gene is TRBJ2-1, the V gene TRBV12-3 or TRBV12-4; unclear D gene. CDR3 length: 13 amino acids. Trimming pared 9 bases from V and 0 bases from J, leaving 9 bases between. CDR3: CASTRSSYNEQFF. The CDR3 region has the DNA TGTGCCAGTACGAGGAGCTCCTACAATGAGCAGTTCTTC.

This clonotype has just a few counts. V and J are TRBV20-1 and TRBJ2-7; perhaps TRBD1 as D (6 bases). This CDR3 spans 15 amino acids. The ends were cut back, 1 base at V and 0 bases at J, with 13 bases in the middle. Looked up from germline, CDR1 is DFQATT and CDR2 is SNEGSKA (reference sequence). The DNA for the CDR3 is TGCAGTGCTAGAGTGATTGACAGGCCCTCCTACGAGCAGTACTTC. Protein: CSARVIDRPSYEQYF.

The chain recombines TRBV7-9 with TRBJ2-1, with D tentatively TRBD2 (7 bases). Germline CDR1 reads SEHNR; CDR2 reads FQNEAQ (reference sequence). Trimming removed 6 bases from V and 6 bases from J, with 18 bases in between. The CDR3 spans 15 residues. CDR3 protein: CASRIRGGAGNEQFF. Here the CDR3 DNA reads TGTGCCAGCAGAATACGAGGGGGGGCCGGCAATGAGCAGTTCTTC.

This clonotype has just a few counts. The CDR3 reads CASSSEDRGPGNEQFF. CDR3 bases: TGTGCCAGCAGCTCAGAAGACAGGGGGCCGGGGAATGAGCAGTTCTTC. V gene TRBV7-2 combines with J gene TRBJ2-1; 10 bases agree with TRBD1. Per germline, CDR1 SGHTA and CDR2 FQGNSA. This CDR3 is 16 amino acids long. V dropped 4 bases and J dropped 7; count of bases not matched to a gene: 10.

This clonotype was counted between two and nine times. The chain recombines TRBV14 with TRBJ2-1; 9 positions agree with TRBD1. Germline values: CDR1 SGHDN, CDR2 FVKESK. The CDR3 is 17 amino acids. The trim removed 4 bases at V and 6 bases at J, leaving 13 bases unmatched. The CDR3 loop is CASSPYTGTGPTNEQFF. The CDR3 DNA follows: TGTGCCAGCAGCCCATACACCGGGACAGGGCCCACCAATGAGCAGTTCTTC.

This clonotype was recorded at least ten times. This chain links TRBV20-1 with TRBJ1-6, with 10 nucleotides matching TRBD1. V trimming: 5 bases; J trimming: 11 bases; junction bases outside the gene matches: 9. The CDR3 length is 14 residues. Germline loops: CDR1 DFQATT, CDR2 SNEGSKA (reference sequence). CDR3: CSAQTGTGDTPLHF. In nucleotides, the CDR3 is TGCAGTGCTCAGACCGGGACAGGGGACACACCCCTCCACTTT.

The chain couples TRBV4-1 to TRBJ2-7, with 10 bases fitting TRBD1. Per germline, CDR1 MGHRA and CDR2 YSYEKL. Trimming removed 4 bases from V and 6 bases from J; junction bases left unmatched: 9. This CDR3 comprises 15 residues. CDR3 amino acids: CASSPAGTGVLEQYF. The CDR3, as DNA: TGCGCCAGCAGCCCAGCCGGGACAGGGGTTCTCGAGCAGTACTTC.

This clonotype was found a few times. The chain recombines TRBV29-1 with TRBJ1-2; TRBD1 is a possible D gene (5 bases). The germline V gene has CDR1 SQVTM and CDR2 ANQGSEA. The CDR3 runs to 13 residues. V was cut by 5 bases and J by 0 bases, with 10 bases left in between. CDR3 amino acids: CSVPRDSNYGYTF. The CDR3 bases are TGCAGCGTTCCTCGGGACTCTAACTATGGCTACACCTTC.

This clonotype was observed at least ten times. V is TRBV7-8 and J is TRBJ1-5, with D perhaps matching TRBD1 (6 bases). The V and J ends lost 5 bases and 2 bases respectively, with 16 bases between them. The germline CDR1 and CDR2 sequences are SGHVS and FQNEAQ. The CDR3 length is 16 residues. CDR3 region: CASSPGRGLRNQPQHF. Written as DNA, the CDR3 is TGTGCCAGCAGCCCCGGCCGGGGGCTTCGCAATCAGCCCCAGCATTTT. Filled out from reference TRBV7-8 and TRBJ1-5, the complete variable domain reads GAGVSQSPRYKVAKRGQDVALRCDPISGHVSLFWYQQALGQGPEFLTYFQNEAQLDKSGLPSDRFFAERPEGSVSTLKIQRTQQEDSAVYLCASSPGRGLRNQPQHFGDGTRLSIL.

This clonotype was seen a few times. The CDR3 sequence: CASSGRGDGYEQYF. The CDR3 nucleotides are TGTGCCAGCAGCGGTCGGGGGGACGGCTACGAGCAGTACTTC. V gene TRBV7-9 combines with J gene TRBJ2-7, with 7 bases aligning to TRBD2. Trimming removed 5 bases from V and 3 bases from J; junction bases left unmatched: 7. The CDR3 spans 14 residues. CDR1 SEHNR and CDR2 FQNEAQ come from the germline V gene (reference sequence).

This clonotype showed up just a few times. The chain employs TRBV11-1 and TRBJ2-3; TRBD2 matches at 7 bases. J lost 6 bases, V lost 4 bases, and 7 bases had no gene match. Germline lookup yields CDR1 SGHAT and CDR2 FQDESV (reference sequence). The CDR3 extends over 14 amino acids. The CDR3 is CASSYLGEGDTQYF. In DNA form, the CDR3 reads TGTGCCAGCAGCTACTTGGGGGAGGGGGATACGCAGTATTTT. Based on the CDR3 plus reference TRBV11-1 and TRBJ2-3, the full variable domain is EAEVAQSPRYKITEKSQAVAFWCDPISGHATLYWYRQILGQGPELLVQFQDESVVDDSQLPKDRFSAERLKGVDSTLKIQPAELGDSAMYLCASSYLGEGDTQYFGPGTRLTVL.

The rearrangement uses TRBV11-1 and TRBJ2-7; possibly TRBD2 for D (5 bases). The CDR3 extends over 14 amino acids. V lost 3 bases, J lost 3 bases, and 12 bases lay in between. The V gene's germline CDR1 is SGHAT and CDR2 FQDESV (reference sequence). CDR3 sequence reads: CASSLGSGDYEQYF. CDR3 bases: TGTGCCAGCAGCTTGGGGTCCGGGGACTACGAGCAGTACTTC.

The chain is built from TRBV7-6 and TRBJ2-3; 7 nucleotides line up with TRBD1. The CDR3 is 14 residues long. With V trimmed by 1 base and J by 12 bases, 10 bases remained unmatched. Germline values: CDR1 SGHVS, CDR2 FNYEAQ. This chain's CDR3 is CASSLEGAQGGQYF. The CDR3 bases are TGTGCCAGCAGCTTAGAGGGGGCACAGGGTGGTCAGTATTTT.

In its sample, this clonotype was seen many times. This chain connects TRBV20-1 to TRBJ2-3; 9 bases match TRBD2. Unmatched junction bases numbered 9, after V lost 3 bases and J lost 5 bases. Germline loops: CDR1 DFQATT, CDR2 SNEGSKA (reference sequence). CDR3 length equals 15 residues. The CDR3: CSAREIAGARDTQYF. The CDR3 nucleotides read TGCAGTGCTAGGGAAATAGCGGGAGCCAGAGATACGCAGTATTTT.

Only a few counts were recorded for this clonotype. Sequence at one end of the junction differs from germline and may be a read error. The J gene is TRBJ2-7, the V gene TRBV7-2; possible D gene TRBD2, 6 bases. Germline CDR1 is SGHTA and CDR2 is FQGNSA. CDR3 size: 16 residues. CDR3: CASSLAVGTLSYDQYF. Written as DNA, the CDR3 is TGTGCCAGCAGCTTAGCGGTCGGGACTCTGTCCTACGACCAGTACTTC.